The table lists the clone carrying this T cell receptor beta chain with a few counts. Template switching (which added a universal primer site) was used, and cDNA carried unique molecular identifiers. One entry per CDR3 protein results from TCRdb running MiXCR on the 5' RACE reads. The sample holds around 200,000 distinct CDR3 sequences; around a tenth are singletons and the top ten take about 5.2%. The CDR3 loop spans 12 amino acids. Trimming left V 7 bases short and J 6 bases short, with 12 bases between. These data belong to a study of identical twins. The genes are TRBV12-3 or TRBV12-4 and TRBJ1-1; no reliable D call. This TCR was recovered from a woman in her late teens or twenties in good health. Material: memory (CD45RO+) T cells sorted from blood. In DNA, the CDR3 is TGTGCCAGCACCCGCCTGGGGTCTGAAGCTTTCTTT. This encodes CASTRLGSEAFF.